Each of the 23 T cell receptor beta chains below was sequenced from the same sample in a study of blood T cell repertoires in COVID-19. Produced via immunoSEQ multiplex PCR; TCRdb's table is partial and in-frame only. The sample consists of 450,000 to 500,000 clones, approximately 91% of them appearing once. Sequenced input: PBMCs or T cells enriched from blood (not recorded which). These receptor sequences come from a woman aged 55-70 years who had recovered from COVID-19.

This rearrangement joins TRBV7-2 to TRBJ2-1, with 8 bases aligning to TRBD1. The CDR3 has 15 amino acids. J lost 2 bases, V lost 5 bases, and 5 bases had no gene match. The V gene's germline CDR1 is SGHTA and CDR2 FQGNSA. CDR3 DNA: TGTGCCAGCAGCCCGGACAGGGCTACCTACAATGAGCAGTTCTTC. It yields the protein CASSPDRATYNEQFF.

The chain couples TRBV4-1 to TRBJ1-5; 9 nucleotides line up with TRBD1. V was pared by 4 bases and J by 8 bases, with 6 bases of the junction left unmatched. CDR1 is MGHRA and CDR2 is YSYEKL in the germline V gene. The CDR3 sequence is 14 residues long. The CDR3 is CASSLWTGEEPQHF. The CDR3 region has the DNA TGCGCCAGCAGCCTTTGGACAGGGGAAGAGCCCCAGCATTTT.

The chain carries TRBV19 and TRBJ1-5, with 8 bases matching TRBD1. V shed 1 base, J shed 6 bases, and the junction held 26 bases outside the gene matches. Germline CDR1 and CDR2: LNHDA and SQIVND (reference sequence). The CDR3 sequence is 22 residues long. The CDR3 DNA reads TGTGCCAGTAGTATAGCCAGTTTCAGGGGGCAGGAGGGGAGGCTAGTAGGTCAGCCCCAGCATTTT. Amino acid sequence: CASSIASFRGQEGRLVGQPQHF. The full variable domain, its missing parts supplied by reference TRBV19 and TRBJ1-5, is DGGITQSPKYLFRKEGQNVTLSCEQNLNHDAMYWYRQDPGQGLRLIYYSQIVNDFQKGDIAEGYSVSREKKESFPLTVTSAQKNPTAFYLCASSIASFRGQEGRLVGQPQHFGDGTRLSIL.

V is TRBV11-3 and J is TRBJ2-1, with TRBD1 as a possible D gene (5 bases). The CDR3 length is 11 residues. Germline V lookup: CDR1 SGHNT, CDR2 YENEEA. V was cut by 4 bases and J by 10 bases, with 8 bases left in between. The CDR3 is CASSSQGEQFF. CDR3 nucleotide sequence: TGTGCCAGCAGCTCCCAGGGAGAGCAGTTCTTC.

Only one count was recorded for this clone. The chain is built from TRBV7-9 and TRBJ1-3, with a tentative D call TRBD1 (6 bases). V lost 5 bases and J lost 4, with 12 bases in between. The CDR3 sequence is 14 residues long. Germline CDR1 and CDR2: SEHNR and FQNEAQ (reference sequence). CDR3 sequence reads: CASSKDRWGNTIYF. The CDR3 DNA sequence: TGTGCCAGCAGCAAAGACAGGTGGGGAAACACCATATATTTT.

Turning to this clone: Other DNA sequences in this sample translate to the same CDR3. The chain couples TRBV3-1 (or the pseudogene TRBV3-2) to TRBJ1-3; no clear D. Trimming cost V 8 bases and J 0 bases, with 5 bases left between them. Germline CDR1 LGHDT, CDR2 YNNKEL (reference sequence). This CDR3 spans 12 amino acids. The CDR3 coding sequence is TGTGCCAGCGGCACCTCTGGAAACACCATATATTTT. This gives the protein CASGTSGNTIYF.

For the CDR3, the DNA is TGTGCCAGTAGTATACCCCTCCGCACTGAAGCTTTCTTT. It encodes CASSIPLRTEAFF. V is TRBV19 and J is TRBJ1-1, with unresolved D. Trimming removed 2 bases from V and 4 bases from J, with 8 bases in between. The CDR3 contains 13 residues. Germline CDR1 and CDR2: LNHDA and SQIVND (reference sequence). Drawing the rest from reference TRBV19 and TRBJ1-1, the complete variable domain is DGGITQSPKYLFRKEGQNVTLSCEQNLNHDAMYWYRQDPGQGLRLIYYSQIVNDFQKGDIAEGYSVSREKKESFPLTVTSAQKNPTAFYLCASSIPLRTEAFFGQGTRLTVV.

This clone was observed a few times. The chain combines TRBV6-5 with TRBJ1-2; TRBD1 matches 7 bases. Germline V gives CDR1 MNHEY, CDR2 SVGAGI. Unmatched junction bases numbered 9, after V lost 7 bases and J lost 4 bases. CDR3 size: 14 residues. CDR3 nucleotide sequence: TGTGCCAGCACTACGGGACAGCCCCCCTATGGCTACACCTTC. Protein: CASTTGQPPYGYTF.

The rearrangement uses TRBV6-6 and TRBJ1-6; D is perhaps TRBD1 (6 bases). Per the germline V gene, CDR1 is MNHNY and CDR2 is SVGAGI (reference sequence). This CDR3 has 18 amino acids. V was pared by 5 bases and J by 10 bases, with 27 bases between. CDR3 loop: CASSRGREKGGERSPLHF. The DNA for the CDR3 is TGTGCCAGCAGTCGGGGGAGGGAGAAGGGGGGGGAAAGGTCACCCCTCCACTTT.

CDR3 sequence: CASSQYIPGQNNSPLHF. The CDR3 nucleotides read TGTGCCAGCAGCCAATATATACCGGGACAGAATAATTCACCCCTCCACTTT. The V gene is TRBV16, the J gene TRBJ1-6, with 7 bases aligning to TRBD1. J gave up 5 bases and V 1 base, and 8 bases lay outside the gene matches. The CDR3 is 17 amino acids. Looked up from germline, CDR1 is KGHSY and CDR2 is FQNENV. The full variable domain, in which reference TRBV16 and TRBJ1-6 provide the parts outside the CDR3, is GEEVAQTPKHLVRGEGQKAKLYCAPIKGHSYVFWYQQVLKNEFKFLISFQNENVFDETGMPKERFSAKCLPNSPCSLEIQATKLEDSAVYFCASSQYIPGQNNSPLHFGNGTRLTVT.

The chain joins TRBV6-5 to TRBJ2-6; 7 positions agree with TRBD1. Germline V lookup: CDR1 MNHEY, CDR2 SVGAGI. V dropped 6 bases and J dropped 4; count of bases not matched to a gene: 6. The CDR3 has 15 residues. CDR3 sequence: CASSFDRAGANVLTF. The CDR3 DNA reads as TGTGCCAGCAGCTTCGACAGGGCCGGGGCCAACGTCCTGACTTTC.

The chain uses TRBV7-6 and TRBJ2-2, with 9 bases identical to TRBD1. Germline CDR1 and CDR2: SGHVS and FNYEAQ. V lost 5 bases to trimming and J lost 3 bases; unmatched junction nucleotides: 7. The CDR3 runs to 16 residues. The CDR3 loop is CASSHRGQGYTGELFF. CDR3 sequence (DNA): TGTGCCAGCAGCCACAGGGGACAGGGTTACACCGGGGAGCTGTTTTTT.

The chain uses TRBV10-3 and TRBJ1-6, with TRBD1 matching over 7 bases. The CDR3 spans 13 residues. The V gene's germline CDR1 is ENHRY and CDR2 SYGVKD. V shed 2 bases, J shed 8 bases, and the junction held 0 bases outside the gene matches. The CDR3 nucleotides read TGTGCCATCAGTGAGACAGGGGATTCACCCCTCCACTTT. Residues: CAISETGDSPLHF.

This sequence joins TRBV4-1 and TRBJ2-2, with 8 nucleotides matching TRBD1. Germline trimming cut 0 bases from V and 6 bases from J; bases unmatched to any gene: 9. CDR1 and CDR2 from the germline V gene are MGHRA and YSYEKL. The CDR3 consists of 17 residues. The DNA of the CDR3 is TGCGCCAGCAGCCAAGATTCTATGCCACAGGGGGCCGGGGAGCTGTTTTTT. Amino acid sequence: CASSQDSMPQGAGELFF.

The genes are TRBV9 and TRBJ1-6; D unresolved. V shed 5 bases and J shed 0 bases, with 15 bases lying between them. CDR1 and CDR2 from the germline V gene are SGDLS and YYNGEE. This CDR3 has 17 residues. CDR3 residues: CASSASVFSSYNSPLHF. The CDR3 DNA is TGTGCCAGCAGTGCCTCGGTTTTTAGCTCCTATAATTCACCCCTCCACTTT.

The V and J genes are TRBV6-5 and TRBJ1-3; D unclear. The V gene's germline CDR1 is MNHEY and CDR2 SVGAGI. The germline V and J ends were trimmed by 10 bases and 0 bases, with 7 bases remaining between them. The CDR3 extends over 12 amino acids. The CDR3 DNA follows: TGTGCCACGGAGAGCTCTGGAAACACCATATATTTT. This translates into CATESSGNTIYF.

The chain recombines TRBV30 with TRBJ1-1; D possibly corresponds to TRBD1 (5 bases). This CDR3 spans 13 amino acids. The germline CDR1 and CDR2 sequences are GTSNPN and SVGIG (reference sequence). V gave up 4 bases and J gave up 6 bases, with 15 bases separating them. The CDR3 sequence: CAWTPAGVSEAFF. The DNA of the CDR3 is TGTGCCTGGACCCCAGCGGGGGTATCTGAAGCTTTCTTT.

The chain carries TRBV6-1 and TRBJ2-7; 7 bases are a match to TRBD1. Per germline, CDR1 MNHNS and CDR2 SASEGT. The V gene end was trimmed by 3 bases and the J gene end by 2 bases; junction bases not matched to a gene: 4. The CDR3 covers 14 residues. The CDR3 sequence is CASSEQTGTYEQYF. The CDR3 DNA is TGTGCCAGCAGTGAGCAGACAGGGACCTACGAGCAGTACTTC.

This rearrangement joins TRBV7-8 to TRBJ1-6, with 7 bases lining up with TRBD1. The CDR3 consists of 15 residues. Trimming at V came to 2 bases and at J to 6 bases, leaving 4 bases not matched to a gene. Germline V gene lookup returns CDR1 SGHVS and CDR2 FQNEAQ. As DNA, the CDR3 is TGTGCCAGCAGCTTACGACAGGGAGTTAATTCACCCCTCCACTTT. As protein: CASSLRQGVNSPLHF.

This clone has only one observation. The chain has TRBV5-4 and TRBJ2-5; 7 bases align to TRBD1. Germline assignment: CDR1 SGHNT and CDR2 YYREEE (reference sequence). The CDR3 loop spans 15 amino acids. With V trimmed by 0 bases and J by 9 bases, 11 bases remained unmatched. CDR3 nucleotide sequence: TGTGCCAGCAGCTTGGACAGGGGCAATAGGTACTCCCAGTACTTC. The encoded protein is CASSLDRGNRYSQYF. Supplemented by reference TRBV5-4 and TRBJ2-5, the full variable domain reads ETGVTQSPTHLIKTRGQQVTLRCSSQSGHNTVSWYQQALGQGPQFIFQYYREEENGRGNFPPRFSGLQFPNYSSELNVNALELDDSALYLCASSLDRGNRYSQYFGPGTRLLVL.

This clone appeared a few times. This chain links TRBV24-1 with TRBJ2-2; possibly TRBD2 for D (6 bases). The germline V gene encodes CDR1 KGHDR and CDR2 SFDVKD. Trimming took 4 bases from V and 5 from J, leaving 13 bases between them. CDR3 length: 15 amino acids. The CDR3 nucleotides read TGTGCCACCAGTGAATGGGGCGCGGGAACCGGGGAGCTGTTTTTT. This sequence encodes CATSEWGAGTGELFF.

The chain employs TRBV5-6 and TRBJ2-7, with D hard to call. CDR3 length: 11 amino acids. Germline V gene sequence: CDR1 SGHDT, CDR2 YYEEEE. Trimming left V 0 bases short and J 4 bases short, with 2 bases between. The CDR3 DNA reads TGTGCCAGCAGCTTGGTATACGAGCAGTACTTC. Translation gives CASSLVYEQYF.

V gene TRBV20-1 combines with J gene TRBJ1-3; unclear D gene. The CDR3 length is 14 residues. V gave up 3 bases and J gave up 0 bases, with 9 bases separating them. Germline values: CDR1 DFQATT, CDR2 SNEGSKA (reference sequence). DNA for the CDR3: TGCAGTGCTAGTGGAGTTAGCTCTGGAAACACCATATATTTT. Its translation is CSASGVSSGNTIYF.